The clone carrying this T cell receptor (beta chain) occurred many times. The target antigen is unknown. The sample comes from a study of T cells in Graves' hyperthyroidism and ophthalmopathy. The germline V gene has CDR1 GTSNPN and CDR2 SVGIG (reference sequence). The V and J ends lost 3 bases and 0 bases respectively, with 11 bases between them. The CDR3 totals 14 residues. Researchers took RNA transcripts and amplified the TCR beta CDR3 regions from them. The TCR CDR3 first-round RT-PCR relied on the HTBI primer set. TCRdb recomputed calls from the multiplex PCR reads with MiXCR, one row per CDR3 protein. The top ten hold 50% to 75% of the sample, which has 250,000 to 350,000 distinct CDR3 sequences, 20% to 25% seen once. Findings and caveats of the study: Blood samples included most of the expanded thyroid clonotypes exceeding 0.001.

The source material was blood. This clonotype was sampled from a man between 25 and 39 years old with Graves' ophthalmopathy. This chain uses TRBV30 with TRBJ1-2; D is unclear. CDR3 residues: CAWRSLAANYGYTF. The CDR3 DNA sequence: TGTGCCTGGAGGAGCCTAGCTGCTAACTATGGCTACACCTTC.